The rows below give T cell receptor beta chains drawn from one sample of a study of T cell responses to AZD1222 COVID-19 vaccine. Sequenced by immunoSEQ multiplex PCR; TCRdb stores in-frame clones only, minus some. The sample has approximately 190,000 clones, just over 90% seen once; the top ten hold 0.99%. The starting material was peripheral blood, obtained on day 0 of AZD1222 vaccination. Source of these receptors: an adult in good health. Both conserved end residues are trimmed from each CDR3. The D gene is left open where the match is weak.

V: TRBV3-1/TRBV3-2
J: TRBJ1-4
D: NA
CDR3: ASSQSGWREKLF

V: TRBV15
J: TRBJ1-2
D: TRBD1
CDR3: ATSREQGNYGYT

V: TRBV13
J: TRBJ2-2
D: NA
CDR3: ASSLGLRGADTGELF

V: TRBV7-9
J: TRBJ2-3
D: TRBD1
CDR3: ASSSSGGDTQY

V: TRBV11-2
J: TRBJ1-6
D: NA
CDR3: ASSQEDYNSPLH

V: TRBV5-1
J: TRBJ2-1
D: NA
CDR3: ASSSGTTGGQF

V: TRBV4-3
J: TRBJ2-1
D: NA
CDR3: ASSQDSPGSSYNEQF

V: TRBV4-3
J: TRBJ2-2
D: TRBD1
CDR3: ASSQDLSSAGTGNPGELF

V: TRBV7-9
J: TRBJ1-3
D: NA
CDR3: ASSFSQGNTIY

V: TRBV28
J: TRBJ2-7
D: TRBD2
CDR3: ASFSMSGRGFGEQY

V: TRBV16
J: TRBJ1-3
D: NA
CDR3: ASSQSIGNTIY

V: TRBV19
J: TRBJ2-7
D: TRBD1
CDR3: ASSPGQGAPYYEQY

V: TRBV18
J: TRBJ1-6
D: NA
CDR3: ASSDESNNSPLH

V: TRBV4-3
J: TRBJ2-1
D: NA
CDR3: ASSQEEIGRGPSSYNEQF

V: TRBV4-2
J: TRBJ1-4
D: NA
CDR3: ASSRRTGTERLEKLF

V: TRBV29-1
J: TRBJ2-7
D: NA
CDR3: SVYTEAYEQY

V: TRBV7-2
J: TRBJ2-3
D: TRBD2
CDR3: ASSSSGRGDTQY

V: TRBV21-1
J: TRBJ2-5
D: NA
CDR3: ASSKAGVSGGAFETQY

V: TRBV10-3
J: TRBJ1-5
D: NA
CDR3: AISDIGPFSNQPQH

V: TRBV29-1
J: TRBJ1-1
D: NA
CDR3: SVVRQGINWVNTEAF

V: TRBV28
J: TRBJ1-5
D: NA
CDR3: ASSLPPRSNQPQH

V: TRBV5-8
J: TRBJ2-7
D: NA
CDR3: ASSLVWQGYEQY

V: TRBV27
J: TRBJ2-1
D: NA
CDR3: ASSRDNEQF

V: TRBV19
J: TRBJ2-2
D: NA
CDR3: ASSPGYDGGRTGELF

V: TRBV9
J: TRBJ2-7
D: NA
CDR3: ASSVGSGPGEQY

V: TRBV20-1
J: TRBJ2-7
D: NA
CDR3: SASGGDSSYEQY

V: TRBV28
J: TRBJ2-7
D: TRBD2
CDR3: ASSLYGTKSYEQY

V: TRBV6-5
J: TRBJ1-5
D: TRBD1
CDR3: ASSLRTGGNQPQH

V: TRBV2
J: TRBJ2-7
D: TRBD2
CDR3: ASSEAGLAGVEQY

V: TRBV19
J: TRBJ2-2
D: TRBD2
CDR3: ASSIHPGLAGGNTGELF

V: TRBV4-3
J: TRBJ2-2
D: NA
CDR3: ASSQGPNTGELF

V: TRBV27
J: TRBJ1-5
D: NA
CDR3: ASSPRGAQGNQPQH

V: TRBV11-2
J: TRBJ2-4
D: NA
CDR3: ASGNSGKGRINIQY

V: TRBV9
J: TRBJ1-4
D: TRBD1
CDR3: ASSVEGGQPNEKLF

V: TRBV19
J: TRBJ1-5
D: NA
CDR3: ASSTDSLSNQPQH

V: TRBV7-2
J: TRBJ1-2
D: NA
CDR3: ASSWSGVGGYT

V: TRBV3-1/TRBV3-2
J: TRBJ1-6
D: TRBD1
CDR3: ASSPGQGSSYNSPLH

V: TRBV24-1
J: TRBJ1-5
D: NA
CDR3: ATSDWGRNQPQH

V: TRBV5-1
J: TRBJ1-2
D: NA
CDR3: ASSSADYGYT

V: TRBV4-3
J: TRBJ2-7
D: NA
CDR3: ASSQQTGGGYEQY

V: TRBV7-2
J: TRBJ2-1
D: TRBD1
CDR3: ASSPGDRTGYNEQF

V: TRBV9
J: TRBJ2-5
D: NA
CDR3: ASSVGQPKETQY

V: TRBV7-9
J: TRBJ2-3
D: NA
CDR3: ASSFYEGGASTDTQY

V: TRBV5-6
J: TRBJ1-1
D: NA
CDR3: ASSRRPGMNTEAF